The rows below give T cell receptor beta chains drawn from one sample of a study of blood T cell repertoires in COVID-19. Method: immunoSEQ multiplex PCR; TCRdb's copy keeps in-frame clones and lacks some. The sample lists about 120,000 clones, roughly 79% occurring once. Sequenced material: peripheral blood. Receptors originate from a human donor in a cohort sampled during active COVID-19. The CDR3 runs from the conserved cysteine through the conserved F or W. Fields, in order: clone size, V gene, J gene, D gene, CDR3 DNA, CDR3 protein. D genes are given only for firm matches. Expanded clones are given a class, and other clones once, few, many or no size at all.

size: -
V: TRBV11-2
J: TRBJ2-2
D: -
DNA: TGTGCCAGCACCGACACCCGCAACGGGGAGCTGTTTTTT
CDR3: CASTDTRNGELFF

size: -
V: TRBV15
J: TRBJ2-2
D: TRBD1
DNA: TGTGCCACCAGCAGGACAGGGTTCACCGGGGAGCTGTTTTTT
CDR3: CATSRTGFTGELFF

size: -
V: TRBV19
J: TRBJ2-2
D: -
DNA: TGTGCCAGTAGTATAGCTGGACAGAACACCGGGGAGCTGTTTTTT
CDR3: CASSIAGQNTGELFF

size: -
V: TRBV18
J: TRBJ2-7
D: TRBD2
DNA: TGTGCCAGCTCACCGTCCCTAGCGGGAGAAGACTACGAGCAGTACTTC
CDR3: CASSPSLAGEDYEQYF

size: -
V: TRBV19
J: TRBJ2-1
D: TRBD1
DNA: TGTGCCAGTACGTTCGTGGCAGGGGGCTACAATGAGCAGTTCTTC
CDR3: CASTFVAGGYNEQFF

size: once
V: TRBV6-2/TRBV6-3
J: TRBJ1-2
D: TRBD1
DNA: TGTGCCAGCAGTACAGGGGCCCTTAACTATGGCTACACCTTC
CDR3: CASSTGALNYGYTF

size: -
V: TRBV11-2
J: TRBJ2-7
D: -
DNA: TGTGCCAGCAGCTTGAGGTACGAGCAGTACTTC
CDR3: CASSLRYEQYF

size: -
V: TRBV27
J: TRBJ2-3
D: TRBD2
DNA: TGTGCCAGCAGTTTATGGGCTAGCGGGGGGGCCCTCGAGACAGATACGCAGTATTTT
CDR3: CASSLWASGGALETDTQYF

size: -
V: TRBV28
J: TRBJ1-1
D: TRBD1
DNA: TGTGCCAGCAGCTCGGACAGGGGGCGCGCTGAAGCTTTCTTT
CDR3: CASSSDRGRAEAFF

size: -
V: TRBV6-5
J: TRBJ2-7
D: -
DNA: TGTGCCAGCAGTCCTCTGGGAGGCTACGAGCAGTACTTC
CDR3: CASSPLGGYEQYF

size: few
V: TRBV7-9
J: TRBJ1-5
D: -
DNA: TGTGCCAGCAGCTTAGCTTACGGGAGCAATCAGCCCCAGCATTTT
CDR3: CASSLAYGSNQPQHF

size: -
V: TRBV27
J: TRBJ2-7
D: -
DNA: TGTGCCAGCAGGCAATTTGCGACAGAATACTACGAGCAGTACTTC
CDR3: CASRQFATEYYEQYF

size: once
V: TRBV7-9
J: TRBJ2-7
D: TRBD2
DNA: TGTGCCAGCAGCTTATTTTTGGGAGCGGGGGCGTACGAGCAGTACTTC
CDR3: CASSLFLGAGAYEQYF

size: -
V: TRBV3-1/TRBV3-2
J: TRBJ2-5
D: TRBD2
DNA: TGTGCCAGCAGCCAAGTCCTAGCGGGTCTCTTGGGGCAAGAGACCCAGTACTTC
CDR3: CASSQVLAGLLGQETQYF

size: -
V: TRBV4-3
J: TRBJ1-1
D: TRBD1
DNA: TGCGCCAGCAGCCAACCGGGACAGCAAGCTTTCTTT
CDR3: CASSQPGQQAFF

size: -
V: TRBV30
J: TRBJ2-7
D: TRBD1
DNA: TGTGCCTGGATGGACAGGAGATCTTACGAGCAGTACTTC
CDR3: CAWMDRRSYEQYF

size: -
V: TRBV7-6
J: TRBJ2-3
D: -
DNA: TGTGCCAGCAGCTTAGGGAATCCGCGGGATACGCAGTATTTT
CDR3: CASSLGNPRDTQYF

size: -
V: TRBV9
J: TRBJ1-2
D: TRBD1
DNA: TGTGCCAGCAGCGTGGGACAGTTTCAAGCTAACTATGGCTACACCTTC
CDR3: CASSVGQFQANYGYTF

size: -
V: TRBV4-3
J: TRBJ1-6
D: -
DNA: TGCGCCAGCAGCCAAGAGCCCAGGCCATATAATTCACCCCTCCACTTT
CDR3: CASSQEPRPYNSPLHF

size: -
V: TRBV6-2/TRBV6-3
J: TRBJ2-1
D: TRBD2
DNA: TGTGCCAGCAGCTCGTCCAGCGGGGTCAGTGGGAATGAGCAGTTCTTC
CDR3: CASSSSSGVSGNEQFF

size: -
V: TRBV19
J: TRBJ1-1
D: TRBD1
DNA: TGTGCCAGCACGGACAGGTCTCTGACTGAAGCTTTCTTT
CDR3: CASTDRSLTEAFF

size: -
V: TRBV28
J: TRBJ1-2
D: -
DNA: TGTGCCAGCAGTCCGACTGAGAGGAACTATGGCTACACCTTC
CDR3: CASSPTERNYGYTF

size: once
V: TRBV30
J: TRBJ2-3
D: -
DNA: TGTGCCTGGACAGGGGTCGGAGATACGCAGTATTTT
CDR3: CAWTGVGDTQYF

size: -
V: TRBV4-1
J: TRBJ2-2
D: TRBD2
DNA: TGCGCCAGCAGCCAAGAATGGGCGGGAGGGCCGCTCGGGGAGCTGTTTTTT
CDR3: CASSQEWAGGPLGELFF

size: -
V: TRBV11-1
J: TRBJ1-6
D: -
DNA: TGTGCCAGCAGCTCGATGACACGTCGCTCACCCCTCCACTTT
CDR3: CASSSMTRRSPLHF

size: few
V: TRBV3-1/TRBV3-2
J: TRBJ1-3
D: -
DNA: TGTGCCAGCAGCCAAAGCAACACCATATATTTT
CDR3: CASSQSNTIYF

size: few
V: TRBV5-1
J: TRBJ2-2
D: -
DNA: TGCGCCAGCAGCTTGGTGGGCCCGTTAAACAGGGAATGGAGCACCGGGGAGCTGTTTTTT
CDR3: CASSLVGPLNREWSTGELFF

size: -
V: TRBV20-1
J: TRBJ1-1
D: TRBD1
DNA: TGCAGTGCTAGTGGAACCGGGACAGGGGCCGCGAACACTGAAGCTTTCTTT
CDR3: CSASGTGTGAANTEAFF

size: -
V: TRBV5-1
J: TRBJ2-2
D: -
DNA: TGCGCCAGCAGCATGGCCGGGACTTCGCGCAACACCGGGGAGCTGTTTTTT
CDR3: CASSMAGTSRNTGELFF

size: -
V: TRBV7-3
J: TRBJ2-2
D: -
DNA: TGTGCCAGCAGCCTCCCAGGGGCCGGGGAGCTGTTTTTT
CDR3: CASSLPGAGELFF

size: -
V: TRBV11-1
J: TRBJ2-5
D: -
DNA: TGTGCCAGCAGCTCGAAAACTCCAGGGTTGGAGACCCAGTACTTC
CDR3: CASSSKTPGLETQYF

size: -
V: TRBV27
J: TRBJ2-7
D: -
DNA: TGTGCCAGCAGTTGGTTTGTGGGGGCTGAGCAGTACTTC
CDR3: CASSWFVGAEQYF

size: -
V: TRBV7-2
J: TRBJ1-3
D: -
DNA: TGTGCCAGCAGCTTCGACAGCTCTGGAAACACCATATATTTT
CDR3: CASSFDSSGNTIYF

size: -
V: TRBV23-1
J: TRBJ2-7
D: -
DNA: TGCGCCAGTGCAGGGAAAGCTTACGAGCAGTACTTC
CDR3: CASAGKAYEQYF

size: once
V: TRBV5-4
J: TRBJ2-7
D: TRBD2
DNA: TGTGCCAGCAGCTTGACTAGCGGGGGGGCCTTATGGGGCGAGCAGTACTTC
CDR3: CASSLTSGGALWGEQYF

size: few
V: TRBV7-2
J: TRBJ2-1
D: -
DNA: TGTGCCAGCAGCTTAGTTTCGGAGCAGTTCTTC
CDR3: CASSLVSEQFF

size: -
V: TRBV7-8
J: TRBJ2-5
D: TRBD2
DNA: TGTGCCAGCAGCTTAAGCCGCGGACTAGCGGAACCCCTGGGGGAGACCCAGTACTTC
CDR3: CASSLSRGLAEPLGETQYF

size: -
V: TRBV4-3
J: TRBJ1-3
D: TRBD1
DNA: TGCGCCAGCAGCCAAGCCCTGAGGACAGGGAGTATATCAGGAAACACCATATATTTT
CDR3: CASSQALRTGSISGNTIYF

size: -
V: TRBV24-1
J: TRBJ2-1
D: TRBD1
DNA: TGTGCCACCAGTGATGGACAGGGGGCGCCCTACAATGAGCAGTTCTTC
CDR3: CATSDGQGAPYNEQFF

size: -
V: TRBV6-5
J: TRBJ1-1
D: -
DNA: TGTGCCAGCACCCCAAAGGAGCGGAGGTACACTGAAGCTTTCTTT
CDR3: CASTPKERRYTEAFF

size: -
V: TRBV4-3
J: TRBJ1-1
D: -
DNA: TGCGCCAGCAGCCACGCCAGGACAGCTATGAACACTGAAGCTTTCTTT
CDR3: CASSHARTAMNTEAFF

size: -
V: TRBV7-6
J: TRBJ1-1
D: TRBD1
DNA: TGTGCCAGCAGCTGGGACAGGGCCACTGAAGCTTTCTTT
CDR3: CASSWDRATEAFF

size: -
V: TRBV9
J: TRBJ2-7
D: -
DNA: TGTGCCAGCAGCGTCGGGGGAGGTCCTACCTACGAGCAGTACTTC
CDR3: CASSVGGGPTYEQYF

size: -
V: TRBV6-4
J: TRBJ1-2
D: TRBD1
DNA: TGTGCCAGCAGTCGCCAGGGGGCACAGGGCTACACCTTC
CDR3: CASSRQGAQGYTF